Below, one TCR beta chain is given with its context. As yet, its antigen is unknown. This sample was included in a study of cytomegalovirus exposure and HLA in healthy donors. This CDR3 is built from 15 residues. V was shortened by 5 bases and J by 4 bases, with 14 bases between the two germline ends. Per the germline V gene, CDR1 is SGHVS and CDR2 is FNYEAQ. 13 Jbeta primers and 60 Vbeta primers were used for the PCR. TCRdb's copy holds only in-frame clones and misses some; the assay was immunoSEQ multiplex PCR. This sample has approximately 260,000 clones, with 80% to 90% found just once. Study-wide results and caveats: Published work reported that the classifier diagnosed cytomegalovirus status with high specificity and sensitivity. Later, TCR association rates were found to vary by HLA locus, highest for DRB1 and lowest for HLA-C.

Sequences were obtained from PBMCs. V usage is TRBV7-6 and J usage is TRBJ2-2; D is perhaps TRBD1 (7 bases). The TCR sequence derives from a woman aged 40-49 years in good health and CMV-seropositive. In DNA, the CDR3 is TGTGCCAGCAGCGCAGCAGGGGGAGGCACCGGGGAGCTGTTTTTT. It is translated as CASSAAGGGTGELFF.